One sample yielded the 15 T cell receptor beta chains listed below, sequenced in a study of shared clonotypes between healthy human individuals. Here immunoSEQ multiplex PCR was the method, and the copy in TCRdb shows in-frame clones only, minus some. The data contain 400,000 to 500,000 clones, about 80% of them seen just once; the ten biggest clones take up 12%. Sequencing input: PBMCs. These receptor sequences come from a woman aged 40 to 50 in good health. Some clones in this sample may be carry-over from other donors' samples.

This chain joins TRBV7-2 and TRBJ2-5; 8 nucleotides agree with TRBD2. From germline, CDR1 is SGHTA and CDR2 FQGNSA. The CDR3 spans 16 residues. The V gene end was trimmed by 3 bases and the J gene end by 4 bases; junction bases not matched to a gene: 10. CDR3 loop: CASSLGSGVYRETQYF. The CDR3 bases are TGTGCCAGCAGCTTGGGTAGCGGGGTTTATCGAGAGACCCAGTACTTC.

This sequence joins TRBV28 and TRBJ2-6, with D possibly TRBD2 on 5 matching bases. The V end was cut by 7 bases, the J end by 6 bases, with 22 bases between. The CDR3 length is 17 residues. CDR1 is MDHEN, CDR2 SYDVKM, per germline. CDR3 nucleotide sequence: TGTGCCAGCACCCCGGGGTTGGGTCAACTGCTGGCCAACGTCCTGACTTTC. It is translated as CASTPGLGQLLANVLTF.

This chain joins TRBV30 and TRBJ2-7, with D perhaps matching TRBD1 (5 bases). This CDR3 comprises 15 residues. Germline CDR1 reads GTSNPN; CDR2 reads SVGIG (reference sequence). Trimming took off 3 bases at V and 3 bases at J, with 18 bases between the two ends. The CDR3 bases are TGTGCCTGGAGCCCCGACACTGGGCAGGGCTACGAGCAGTACTTC. Amino acids: CAWSPDTGQGYEQYF. The whole variable domain, remainder taken from reference TRBV30 and TRBJ2-7, is SQTIHQWPATLVQPVGSPLSLECTVEGTSNPNLYWYRQAAGRGLQLLFYSVGIGQISSEVPQNLSASRPQDRQFILSSKKLLLSDSGFYLCAWSPDTGQGYEQYFGPGTRLTVT.

The chain couples TRBV5-4 to TRBJ2-3; D is unresolved. CDR3 size: 12 residues. Germline V lookup: CDR1 SGHNT, CDR2 YYREEE (reference sequence). V was cut by 0 bases and J by 3 bases, with 2 bases left in between. CDR3 amino acids: CASSLETDTQYF. The CDR3 region has the DNA TGTGCCAGCAGCTTGGAAACAGATACGCAGTATTTT. Based on the CDR3 plus reference TRBV5-4 and TRBJ2-3, the full variable domain is ETGVTQSPTHLIKTRGQQVTLRCSSQSGHNTVSWYQQALGQGPQFIFQYYREEENGRGNFPPRFSGLQFPNYSSELNVNALELDDSALYLCASSLETDTQYFGPGTRLTVL.

A remark on this clone: Other DNA variants within this sample encode the same CDR3. This chain connects TRBV19 to TRBJ2-5; D call uncertain. CDR1 and CDR2 (germline): LNHDA, SQIVND (reference sequence). Between the trimmed V and J ends, which lost 1 base and 5 bases, there was a span of 5 bases. The CDR3 runs 12 residues. CDR3 bases: TGTGCCAGTAGTATAGCGTCGGAGACCCAGTACTTC. It yields the protein CASSIASETQYF.

The rearrangement joins TRBV29-1 to TRBJ2-4; 7 bases align to TRBD2. Germline trimming cut 3 bases from V and 0 bases from J; bases unmatched to any gene: 5. The CDR3 contains 15 residues. Per germline, CDR1 SQVTM and CDR2 ANQGSEA. The CDR3 is CSVEASGLAKNIQYF. The CDR3 region has the DNA TGCAGCGTTGAGGCTAGCGGACTAGCCAAAAACATTCAGTACTTC.

The chain uses TRBV7-9 and TRBJ2-7; the D call may be TRBD1 or TRBD2 (5 bases each). Germline CDR1 SEHNR, CDR2 FQNEAQ (reference sequence). V shed 0 bases and J shed 7 bases, with 16 bases lying between them. The CDR3 loop spans 15 amino acids. Written as DNA, the CDR3 is TGTGCCAGCAGCTTAGCTGGGACCAATCCCGGAGAGCAGTACTTC. This gives the protein CASSLAGTNPGEQYF.

With regard to this clone: Only one base separates this from a far larger clonotype, so it likely reflects a read error. The chain carries TRBV6-1 and TRBJ1-1; D not resolved. The V gene's germline CDR1 is MNHNS and CDR2 SASEGT. V lost 1 base to trimming and J lost 6 bases, with 12 bases between them. The CDR3 covers 14 residues. In DNA form, the CDR3 reads TGTGCCAGCAGTGAAGTGACGGTGGTAGCTGAAGCTTTCTTT. The encoded protein is CASSEVTVVAEAFF.

On this clone: This may stem from a read error, because a much larger clone lies one nucleotide away. V is TRBV7-9 and J is TRBJ2-2; 12 bases line up with TRBD2. The CDR3 sequence is 16 residues long. Germline trimming cut 5 bases from V and 2 bases from J; bases unmatched to any gene: 3. In germline, CDR1 is SEHNR, CDR2 FQNEAQ (reference sequence). This CDR3 reads CASSPSGRANTGELFF. The CDR3 DNA sequence: TGTGCCAGCAGCCCTAGCGGGAGGGCCAACACCGGGGAGCTGTTTTTT.

The chain employs TRBV4-3 and TRBJ2-5; D possibly corresponds to TRBD2 (6 bases). This CDR3 has 18 residues. Trimming left V 0 bases short and J 4 bases short, with 21 bases between. Germline V CDR1 and CDR2: LGHNA, YSLEER. DNA of the CDR3: TGCGCCAGCAGCCAAGATCGCCCGCGCCCCGGGAGTAGAGAGACCCAGTACTTC. Protein: CASSQDRPRPGSRETQYF.

Points on this clone: A far larger clone lies a single base away; this is likely a read error. The genes are TRBV5-2 and TRBJ2-7; the D call in the table, TRBD2, was not verified against the DNA. TRBV5-2 is assigned pseudogene status. The CDR3 totals 13 residues. CDR3 coding DNA: TGCGCCAGCAGTCAACTAGTGGGGTACGAGCAGTACTTC. Amino acids: CASSQLVGYEQYF.

The rearrangement joins TRBV18 to TRBJ2-3; no clear D. CDR1 KGHSH and CDR2 LQKENI come from the germline V gene. V was pared by 0 bases and J by 0 bases, with 7 bases between. The CDR3 contains 15 residues. CDR3 amino acids: CASSPPVASTDTQYF. The CDR3 bases are TGTGCCAGCTCACCACCGGTTGCTAGCACAGATACGCAGTATTTT. Based on the CDR3 plus reference TRBV18 and TRBJ2-3, the full variable domain is NAGVMQNPRHLVRRRGQEARLRCSPMKGHSHVYWYRQLPEEGLKFMVYLQKENIIDESGMPKERFSAEFPKEGPSILRIQQVVRGDSAAYFCASSPPVASTDTQYFGPGTRLTVL.

The V call is TRBV6-1, the J call TRBJ2-7; D might be TRBD1 (7 bases). V lost 2 bases and J lost 5, with 10 bases in between. This CDR3 is 13 amino acids long. Looked up from germline, CDR1 is MNHNS and CDR2 is SASEGT. The CDR3 spells CASSEQGEDEQYF. CDR3 nucleotide sequence: TGTGCCAGCAGTGAACAGGGGGAGGACGAGCAGTACTTC.

J is TRBJ2-7 and V is TRBV6-6; TRBD1 or TRBD2 may be the D gene (5 bases each). The germline gives CDR1 MNHNY, CDR2 SVGAGI (reference sequence). This CDR3 region has 15 residues. V dropped 3 bases and J dropped 1 base, with 13 bases sitting between them. CDR3 coding DNA: TGTGCCAGCAGTTATTCCGGGACGGGATCCTACGAGCAGTACTTC. Translated, it gives CASSYSGTGSYEQYF.

This clone appeared once. This chain uses TRBV11-3 with TRBJ1-1, with D possibly TRBD1 on 6 matching bases. Between the trimmed V and J ends, which lost 5 bases and 4 bases, there was a span of 14 bases. CDR1 is SGHNT, CDR2 YENEEA, per germline. The CDR3 has 14 residues. The DNA of the CDR3 is TGTGCCAGCAGCCAAGAGGGGGGGAGCACTGAAGCTTTCTTT. Protein: CASSQEGGSTEAFF.